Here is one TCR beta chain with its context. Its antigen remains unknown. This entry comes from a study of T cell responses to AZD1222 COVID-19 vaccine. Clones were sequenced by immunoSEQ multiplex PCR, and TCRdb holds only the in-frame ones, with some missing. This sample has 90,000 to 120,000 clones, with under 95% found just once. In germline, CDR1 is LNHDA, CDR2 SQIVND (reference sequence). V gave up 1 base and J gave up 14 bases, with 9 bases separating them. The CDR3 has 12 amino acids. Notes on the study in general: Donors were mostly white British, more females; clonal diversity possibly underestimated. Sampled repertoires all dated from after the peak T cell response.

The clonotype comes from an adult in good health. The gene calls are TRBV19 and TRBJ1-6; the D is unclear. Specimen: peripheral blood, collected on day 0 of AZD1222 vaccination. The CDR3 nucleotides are TGTGCCAGTAGTATAGCGTCTCAGGCCCTCCACTTT. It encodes CASSIASQALHF.